The present TCR beta chain was sequenced within a study of graft-versus-host responses after intestinal transplantation. As for the study in general: Every recipient had anti-thymocyte globulin induction and around three years of tacrolimus plus steroids.

The table came from immunoSEQ multiplex PCR; TCRdb's copy has only in-frame clones and leaves some out. The table has 100,000 or so clones, under 95% seen once. Study-wide points: The presence of high graft-versus-host to host-versus-graft clonal ratios in allografts characterized patients with graft-donor T cell macrochimerism. Levels of circulating GvH clones at their peak were associated with early post-transplant HvG declines.

With regard to this clone: Its antigen is unknown.

Sample: unstimulated CD8+ T cells sorted from spleen or lymph node cells, taken before intestinal transplant. The TCR was taken from a human donor who received an intestinal transplant.

Written as DNA, the CDR3 is TGTGCCAGCAGCTTAAACCTAGGCCCTGGAGAGACCCAGTACTTC. Residues: CASSLNLGPGETQYF. The chain recombines TRBV7-8 with TRBJ2-5, with D unresolved. The CDR3 is made up of 15 amino acids. Looked up from germline, CDR1 is SGHVS and CDR2 is FQNEAQ. Trimming removed 2 bases from V and 4 bases from J, with 14 bases in between.